This T cell receptor (beta chain) was identified during a study of vaccination and CD4 T cells after COVID-19. The overall study: Overlapping spike peptides from SARS-CoV-2, HCoV-NL63, HCoV-OC43 and HCoV-229E served to stimulate the cells. Study conclusions and caveats: The study found that a median approximately 90% of reactive clones in convalescent patients appeared only post-vaccination.

Worth noting for this clonotype: Its target is not known.

Cultured CD4+ T cell DNA underwent sequencing with the Oncomine TCR Beta short-read assay. TCRdb re-derived calls from the PCR reads in MiXCR, one entry per CDR3 protein. The table includes over 14,000 distinct CDR3 sequences, 61% detected once. Documented treatment: roughly 10-day PBMC culture with coronavirus spike peptide pools or control peptides (ViraFEST assay). Trimming left V 0 bases short and J 2 bases short, with 22 bases between. This CDR3 spans 19 amino acids. Specimen: CD4+ T cells from blood, cultured in vitro. The receptor comes from a human donor who had recovered from COVID-19. V and J are TRBV12-3 or TRBV12-4 and TRBJ1-1, with a weak D call TRBD1 (6 bases). CDR3 sequence reads: CASSLAHYTVQGVNTEAFF. CDR3 DNA: TGTGCCAGCAGTTTAGCACACTACACCGTACAGGGTGTAAACACTGAAGCTTTCTTT.